Sequencing of this TCR beta chain was carried out in a study of regulatory T cells in long-lasting Graves disease. Regarding the study as a whole: Sharing of public clonotypes was greater in persistent patients (around 3,000) than in new patients (almost 1,000).

With iRepertoire HTBI primers and Arm-PCR of CDR3 regions, TCR beta libraries were built. MiXCR, run by TCRdb on the multiplex PCR reads, gives a single entry per CDR3 protein. The table records 300,000 to 350,000 distinct CDR3 sequences, around 20% of them present only once. This clonotype was seen only a few times. No antigen is known for it. Time point defined: persistent/refractory GD, antithyroid drugs over 5 years with positive TRAb. Generation of the TCR library employed RNA extracted from PBMCs. American Thyroid Association guidelines defined Graves' disease diagnosis. This CDR3 has 13 amino acids. The germline V and J ends were trimmed by 2 bases and 2 bases, with 7 bases remaining between them. Per germline, CDR1 KGHSH and CDR2 LQKENI.

The sequencing used peripheral blood mononuclear cells (PBMCs), collected when the disease was refractory, from a patient treated with antithyroid drugs. The chain recombines TRBV18 with TRBJ2-7; D is ambiguous. The sequence derives from a female donor with Graves disease. The CDR3 bases are TGTGCCAGCTCACCAAAATCGACCTACGAGCAGTACTTC. Residues: CASSPKSTYEQYF.